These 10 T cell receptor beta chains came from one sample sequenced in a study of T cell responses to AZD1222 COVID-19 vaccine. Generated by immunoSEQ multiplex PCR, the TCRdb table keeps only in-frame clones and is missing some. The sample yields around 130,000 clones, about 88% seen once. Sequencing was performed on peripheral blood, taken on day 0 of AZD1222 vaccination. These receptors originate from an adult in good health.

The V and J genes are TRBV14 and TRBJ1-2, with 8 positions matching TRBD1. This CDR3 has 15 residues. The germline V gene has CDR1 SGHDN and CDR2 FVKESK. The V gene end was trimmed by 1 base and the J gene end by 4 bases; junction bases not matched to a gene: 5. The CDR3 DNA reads TGTGCCAGCAGCCAAGGGCAGGGGGCTACCTATGGCTACACCTTC. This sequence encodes CASSQGQGATYGYTF.

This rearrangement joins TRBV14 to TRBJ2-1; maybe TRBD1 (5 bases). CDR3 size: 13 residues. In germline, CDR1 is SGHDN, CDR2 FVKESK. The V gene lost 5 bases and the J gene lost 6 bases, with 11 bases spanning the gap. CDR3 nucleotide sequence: TGTGCCAGCAGCTCAGGGTGGGGCAATGAGCAGTTCTTC. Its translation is CASSSGWGNEQFF.

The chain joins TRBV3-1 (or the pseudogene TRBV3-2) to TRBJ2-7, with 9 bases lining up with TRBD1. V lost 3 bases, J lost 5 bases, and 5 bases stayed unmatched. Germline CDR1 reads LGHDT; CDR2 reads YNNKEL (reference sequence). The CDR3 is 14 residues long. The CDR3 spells CASSQSGTGNEQYF. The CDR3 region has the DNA TGTGCCAGCAGCCAGTCAGGGACAGGGAACGAGCAGTACTTC.

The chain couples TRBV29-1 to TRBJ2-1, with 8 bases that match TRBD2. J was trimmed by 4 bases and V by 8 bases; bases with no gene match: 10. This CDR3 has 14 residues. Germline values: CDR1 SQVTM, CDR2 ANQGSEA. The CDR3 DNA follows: TGCAGCCCCTTAGTTCTAGCGGGTTACAATGAGCAGTTCTTC. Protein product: CSPLVLAGYNEQFF.

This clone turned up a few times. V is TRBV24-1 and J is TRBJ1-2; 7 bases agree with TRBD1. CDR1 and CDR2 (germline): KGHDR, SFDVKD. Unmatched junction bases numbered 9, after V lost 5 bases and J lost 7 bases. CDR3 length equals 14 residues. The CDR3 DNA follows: TGTGCCACCAGTGCCCCGACAGGGAGCATTGGCTACACCTTC. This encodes CATSAPTGSIGYTF.

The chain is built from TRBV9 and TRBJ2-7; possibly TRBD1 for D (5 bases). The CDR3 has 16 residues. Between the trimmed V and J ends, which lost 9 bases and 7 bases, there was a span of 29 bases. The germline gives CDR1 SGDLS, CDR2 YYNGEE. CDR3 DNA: TGTGCCATCAATCCCAATCGCCTTGCAGGGTATGGGGAGCAGTACTTC. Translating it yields CAINPNRLAGYGEQYF.

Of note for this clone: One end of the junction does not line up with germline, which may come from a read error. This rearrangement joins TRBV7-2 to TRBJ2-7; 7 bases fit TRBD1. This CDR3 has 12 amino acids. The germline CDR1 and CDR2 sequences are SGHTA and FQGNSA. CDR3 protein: CASSLVPGQTHF. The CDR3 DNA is TGTGCCAGCAGCTTAGTTCCGGGACAGACGCACTTC.

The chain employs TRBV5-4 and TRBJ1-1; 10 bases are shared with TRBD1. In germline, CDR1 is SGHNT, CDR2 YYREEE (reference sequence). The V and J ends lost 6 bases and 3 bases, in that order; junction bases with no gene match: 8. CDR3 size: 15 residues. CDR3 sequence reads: CASTRGTGEYTEAFF. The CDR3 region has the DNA TGTGCCAGCACCAGAGGGACAGGGGAGTACACTGAAGCTTTCTTT.

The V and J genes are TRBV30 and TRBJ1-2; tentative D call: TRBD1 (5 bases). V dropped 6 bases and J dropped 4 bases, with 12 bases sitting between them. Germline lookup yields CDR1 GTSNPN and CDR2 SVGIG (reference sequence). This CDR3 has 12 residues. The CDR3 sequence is CACNDRFYGYTF. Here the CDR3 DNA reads TGTGCCTGCAATGACAGATTCTATGGCTACACCTTC.

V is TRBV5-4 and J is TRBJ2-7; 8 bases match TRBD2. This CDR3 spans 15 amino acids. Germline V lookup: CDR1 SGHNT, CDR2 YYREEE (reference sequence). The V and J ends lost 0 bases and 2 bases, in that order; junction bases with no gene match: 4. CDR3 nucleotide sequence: TGTGCCAGCAGCTTGGGACTAGCGCCTACCTACGAGCAGTACTTC. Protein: CASSLGLAPTYEQYF.